The 9 T cell receptor beta chains below all came from one sample that was sequenced in a study of T cells expressing NK-cell markers. From the 5' RACE reads, TCRdb lists one entry per CDR3 protein and no DNA. The record lists roughly 180,000 distinct CDR3 sequences, of which the ten most abundant hold 20% to 25%. Sequenced sample: blood T cells: a sorted CD56 or NKG2C T cell subset, CD4+ or CD8+ T cells, or bulk PBMC T cells (not recorded which). These receptors all come from a man aged 18 to 69 in good health.

The rearrangement uses TRBV7-6 and TRBJ1-1; the TCRdb call, TRBD1, lacks DNA for checking. The germline CDR1 and CDR2 sequences are SGHVS and FNYEAQ. This CDR3 is built from 14 residues. This CDR3 reads CASSPQGAVAEAFF.

The CDR3 sequence is CASSPIQGANSPLHF. The rearrangement joins TRBV7-9 to TRBJ1-6; TCRdb gives TRBD1 as the D gene, but with no DNA this cannot be confirmed. CDR1 and CDR2 from the germline V gene are SEHNR and FQNEAQ (reference sequence). CDR3 size: 15 residues.

This chain joins TRBV28 and TRBJ1-1; TCRdb picks TRBD1, but there is no DNA to check that call. This CDR3 comprises 16 residues. Germline CDR1 reads MDHEN; CDR2 reads SYDVKM. CDR3 loop: CASSLLGENMNTEAFF.

The V gene is TRBV20-1, the J gene TRBJ2-2. CDR1 and CDR2 from the germline V gene are DFQATT and SNEGSKA (reference sequence). This CDR3 is built from 13 residues. This CDR3 reads CSAREGQRRELFF.

This sequence joins TRBV9 and TRBJ2-6; without DNA, the TCRdb call of TRBD2 cannot be checked. The CDR3 is made up of 18 amino acids. Germline V lookup: CDR1 SGDLS, CDR2 YYNGEE. The CDR3 spells CASSVSLSGGSGANVLTF.

The CDR3 is CASSEGGSGTDTQYF. The chain has TRBV6-4 and TRBJ2-3; TCRdb's assignment of TRBD2 cannot be checked, as there is no DNA. Germline lookup yields CDR1 MRHNA and CDR2 SNTAGT. The CDR3 contains 15 residues.

The J gene is TRBJ1-1, the V gene TRBV5-6; without DNA, the TCRdb call of TRBD1 cannot be checked. This CDR3 is 15 amino acids long. Germline values: CDR1 SGHDT, CDR2 YYEEEE. CDR3 residues: CASSLGWTGSDEAFF.

V gene TRBV27 combines with J gene TRBJ2-2; TCRdb names TRBD2, which stays unverified in the absence of DNA. This CDR3 contains 17 residues. CDR1 and CDR2 (germline): MNHEY, SMNVEV (reference sequence). The CDR3 is CASSLLAGPLLGGELFF.

The chain couples TRBV10-3 to TRBJ2-1; TCRdb reports TRBD2, a call that lacks DNA to check it against. CDR3 length equals 15 residues. Germline CDR1 reads ENHRY; CDR2 reads SYGVKD. This CDR3 reads CAIRALAGDYNEQFF.